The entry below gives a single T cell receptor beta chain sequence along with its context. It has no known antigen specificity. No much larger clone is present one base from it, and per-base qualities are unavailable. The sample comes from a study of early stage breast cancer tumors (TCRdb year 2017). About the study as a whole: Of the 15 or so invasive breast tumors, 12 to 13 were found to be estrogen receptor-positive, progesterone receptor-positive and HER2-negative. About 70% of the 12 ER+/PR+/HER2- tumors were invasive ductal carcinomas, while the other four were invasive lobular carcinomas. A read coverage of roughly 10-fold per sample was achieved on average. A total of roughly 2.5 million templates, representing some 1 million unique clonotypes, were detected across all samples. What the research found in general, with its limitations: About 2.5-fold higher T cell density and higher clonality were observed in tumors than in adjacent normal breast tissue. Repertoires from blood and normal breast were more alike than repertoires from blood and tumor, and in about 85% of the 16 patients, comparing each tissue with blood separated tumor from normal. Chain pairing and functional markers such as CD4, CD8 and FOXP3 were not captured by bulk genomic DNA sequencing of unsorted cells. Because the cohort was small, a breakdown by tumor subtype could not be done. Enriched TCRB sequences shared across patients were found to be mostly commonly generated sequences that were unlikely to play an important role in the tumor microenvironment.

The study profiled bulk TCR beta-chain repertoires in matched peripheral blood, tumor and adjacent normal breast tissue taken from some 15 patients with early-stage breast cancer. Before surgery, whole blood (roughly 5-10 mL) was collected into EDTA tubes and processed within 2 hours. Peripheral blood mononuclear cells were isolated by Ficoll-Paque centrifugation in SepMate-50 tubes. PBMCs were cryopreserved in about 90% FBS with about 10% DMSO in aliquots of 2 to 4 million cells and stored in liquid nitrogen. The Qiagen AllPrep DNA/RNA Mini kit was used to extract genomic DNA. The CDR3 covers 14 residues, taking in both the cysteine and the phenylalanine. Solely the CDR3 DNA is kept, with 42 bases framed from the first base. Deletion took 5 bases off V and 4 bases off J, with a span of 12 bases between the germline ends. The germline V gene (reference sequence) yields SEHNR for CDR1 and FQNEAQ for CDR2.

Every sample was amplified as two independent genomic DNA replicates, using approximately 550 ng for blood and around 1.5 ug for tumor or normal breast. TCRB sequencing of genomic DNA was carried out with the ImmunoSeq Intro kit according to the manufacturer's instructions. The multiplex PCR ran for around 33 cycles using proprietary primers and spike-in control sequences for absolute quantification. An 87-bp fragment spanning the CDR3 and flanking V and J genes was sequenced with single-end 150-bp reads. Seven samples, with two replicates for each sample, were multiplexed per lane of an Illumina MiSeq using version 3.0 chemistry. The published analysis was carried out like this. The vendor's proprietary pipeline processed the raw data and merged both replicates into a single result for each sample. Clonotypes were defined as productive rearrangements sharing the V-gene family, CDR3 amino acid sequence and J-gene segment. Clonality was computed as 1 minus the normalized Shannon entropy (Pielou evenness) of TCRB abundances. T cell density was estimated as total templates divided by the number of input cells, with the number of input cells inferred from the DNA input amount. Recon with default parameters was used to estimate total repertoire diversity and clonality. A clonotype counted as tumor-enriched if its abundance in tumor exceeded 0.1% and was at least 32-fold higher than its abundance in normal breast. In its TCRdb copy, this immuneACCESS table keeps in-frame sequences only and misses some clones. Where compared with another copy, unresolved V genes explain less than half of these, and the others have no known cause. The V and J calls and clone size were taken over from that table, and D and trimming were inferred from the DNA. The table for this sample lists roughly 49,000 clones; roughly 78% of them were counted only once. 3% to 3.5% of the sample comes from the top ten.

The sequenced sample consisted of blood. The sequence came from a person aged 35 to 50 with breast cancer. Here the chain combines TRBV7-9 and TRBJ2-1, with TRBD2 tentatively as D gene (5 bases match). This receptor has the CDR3 CASSPGGGYNEQFF. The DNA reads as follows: TGTGCCAGCAGCCCCGGAGGAGGTTACAATGAGCAGTTCTTC.